These 21 T cell receptor beta chains came from one sample sequenced in a study of neoadjuvant anti-PD-1 for oral cavity cancer. Assay used: immunoSEQ multiplex PCR; TCRdb lists only in-frame clones, some missing. The table includes 15,000 to 20,000 clones, about 72% detected once. The sample was PBMCs, taken before nivolumab (anti-PD-1) treatment. The receptors originated from a person between 40 and 79 years old with oral cavity squamous cell carcinoma.

The V call is TRBV29-1, the J call TRBJ2-1; the D gene is possibly TRBD2 (6 bases). Trimming took 4 bases from V and 9 from J, leaving 16 bases between them. CDR3 length: 13 residues. Germline V gene sequence: CDR1 SQVTM, CDR2 ANQGSEA. The CDR3 region has the DNA TGCAGCGTTGCGGGACTCCCCTCGGGTGAGCAGTTCTTC. Amino acid sequence: CSVAGLPSGEQFF.

The V call is TRBV5-1, the J call TRBJ1-1; 8 bases are shared with TRBD1. With V trimmed by 4 bases and J by 4 bases, 12 bases remained unmatched. The CDR3 extends over 16 amino acids. Germline CDR1 is SGHRS and CDR2 is YFSETQ. Here the CDR3 reads CASSPRTGSRITEAFF. The CDR3 region has the DNA TGCGCCAGCAGCCCAAGGACAGGGAGTCGTATCACTGAAGCTTTCTTT.

The chain combines TRBV9 with TRBJ2-1; 10 bases align to TRBD2. The ends lost 3 bases at V and 3 bases at J; junction bases unmatched: 18. The germline V gene encodes CDR1 SGDLS and CDR2 YYNGEE. This CDR3 has 20 residues. The CDR3 reads CASSAPRGASGRRGYNEQFF. DNA for the CDR3: TGTGCCAGCAGCGCGCCAAGAGGGGCTAGCGGGAGACGTGGCTACAATGAGCAGTTCTTC.

The chain has TRBV5-4 and TRBJ1-1; possible D gene TRBD1, 5 bases. The CDR3 length is 16 residues. Looked up from germline, CDR1 is SGHNT and CDR2 is YYREEE (reference sequence). Trimming cost V 0 bases and J 0 bases, with 12 bases left between them. CDR3 region: CASSLVGKGMNTEAFF. As DNA, the CDR3 is TGTGCCAGCAGCTTGGTAGGGAAGGGGATGAACACTGAAGCTTTCTTT.

This chain connects TRBV10-3 to TRBJ2-1; no clear D. Per germline, CDR1 ENHRY and CDR2 SYGVKD. The CDR3 spans 12 residues. Trimming left V 2 bases short and J 9 bases short, with 8 bases between. The CDR3 loop is CAISEGVTEQFF. In DNA form, the CDR3 reads TGTGCCATCAGTGAGGGGGTGACTGAGCAGTTCTTC.

The rearrangement links TRBV10-2 to TRBJ2-3; 8 bases agree with TRBD2. The CDR3 loop spans 15 amino acids. With 0 bases clipped from V and 4 bases from J, the junction kept 3 bases outside the gene matches. The germline V gene encodes CDR1 WSHSY and CDR2 SAAADI. Written as DNA, the CDR3 is TGCGCCAGCAGTGAGTCTAAGCGGGAGTCAGATACGCAGTATTTT. Protein product: CASSESKRESDTQYF.

V and J are TRBV5-1 and TRBJ2-7; 9 positions match TRBD2. In germline, CDR1 is SGHRS, CDR2 YFSETQ. The V gene end was trimmed by 2 bases and the J gene end by 4 bases; junction bases not matched to a gene: 4. There are 14 residues in the CDR3. The CDR3 DNA sequence: TGCGCCAGCAGCTTTAGCGGGAGTACTTACGAGCAGTACTTC. Translated, it gives CASSFSGSTYEQYF.

This clone was picked up a small number of times. CDR3 loop: CASSPFNTGELFF. Written as DNA, the CDR3 is TGTGCCAGCAGTCCCTTTAACACCGGGGAGCTGTTTTTT. This sequence joins TRBV6-4 and TRBJ2-2; D gene uncertain. CDR3 length equals 13 residues. V was trimmed by 5 bases and J by 2 bases, leaving 6 bases between them. Germline values: CDR1 MRHNA, CDR2 SNTAGT.

This chain links TRBV5-1 with TRBJ2-1; 8 bases align to TRBD2. The V gene's germline CDR1 is SGHRS and CDR2 YFSETQ. V was clipped by 0 bases and J by 7 bases; unmatched bases: 6. The CDR3 covers 15 residues. CDR3 protein: CASSLVTSGSNEQFF. DNA of the CDR3: TGCGCCAGCAGCTTGGTTACGAGCGGGAGTAATGAGCAGTTCTTC.

This sequence joins TRBV5-1 and TRBJ2-7; the D gene could be TRBD1 or TRBD2 (5 bases each). CDR1 is SGHRS and CDR2 is YFSETQ in the germline V gene. Trimming removed 5 bases at V and 5 bases at J, with 14 bases between. The CDR3 has 13 residues. This chain's CDR3 is CASRVGTGNEQYF. In nucleotides, the CDR3 is TGCGCCAGCAGGGTGGGGACGGGAAACGAGCAGTACTTC.

The chain has TRBV10-3 and TRBJ2-5; the match to TRBD1 covers 7 bases. Germline-derived CDR1 and CDR2 are ENHRY and SYGVKD. Losses at the gene ends were 4 bases for V and 6 bases for J; bases not matched to a gene: 8. This CDR3 region has 14 residues. The chain's CDR3 is CAISAAEGAKTQYF. The CDR3 bases are TGTGCCATCAGTGCAGCCGAGGGGGCAAAGACCCAGTACTTC.

The chain has TRBV6-1 and TRBJ2-5, with TRBD2 identical over 7 bases. From germline, CDR1 is MNHNS and CDR2 SASEGT. Trimming at V came to 1 base and at J to 5 bases, leaving 4 bases not matched to a gene. This CDR3 region has 14 residues. CDR3 bases: TGTGCCAGCAGTGAAGTACTAGCGCCGGAGACCCAGTACTTC. As protein: CASSEVLAPETQYF.

The chain has TRBV7-9 and TRBJ1-2; D uncertain. Trimming took off 1 base at V and 6 bases at J, with 9 bases between the two ends. Germline V CDR1 and CDR2: SEHNR, FQNEAQ (reference sequence). This CDR3 is 13 amino acids long. The CDR3 sequence is CASSLDLGHGYTF. In nucleotides, the CDR3 is TGTGCCAGCAGCTTAGATCTGGGCCATGGCTACACCTTC.

This rearrangement joins TRBV10-1 to TRBJ2-3; 12 bases are shared with TRBD2. CDR3 length: 18 residues. Trimming removed 0 bases from V and 6 bases from J; junction bases left unmatched: 10. Germline V gene sequence: CDR1 WNHNN, CDR2 SYGVQD (reference sequence). In nucleotides, the CDR3 is TGCGCCAGCAGTGAGTCGCTAGGGACTAGCGGGCGGCCCGATACGCAGTATTTT. Encoded protein: CASSESLGTSGRPDTQYF.

In this sample, this clone turned up a few times. This chain uses TRBV5-5 with TRBJ1-1; D not resolved. This CDR3 is built from 13 residues. Trimming left V 1 base short and J 2 bases short, with 6 bases between. CDR1 and CDR2 from the germline V gene are SGHKS and YYEKEE (reference sequence). Here the CDR3 DNA reads TGTGCCAGCAGCTTGTTACACAACACTGAAGCTTTCTTT. Translating it yields CASSLLHNTEAFF. Filled out from reference TRBV5-5 and TRBJ1-1, the complete variable domain reads DAGVTQSPTHLIKTRGQQVTLRCSPISGHKSVSWYQQVLGQGPQFIFQYYEKEERGRGNFPDRFSARQFPNYSSELNVNALLLGDSALYLCASSLLHNTEAFFGQGTRLTVV.

The CDR3 is CASSQGQAAYEQYF. CDR3 sequence (DNA): TGTGCCAGCAGCCAGGGACAGGCCGCCTACGAGCAGTACTTC. The rearrangement links TRBV9 to TRBJ2-7; TRBD1 matches at 8 bases. Per germline, CDR1 SGDLS and CDR2 YYNGEE. This CDR3 is 14 amino acids long. J gave up 2 bases and V 4 bases, and 5 bases lay outside the gene matches.

This chain links TRBV11-2 with TRBJ2-1; the match to TRBD2 covers 9 bases. The trim removed 1 base at V and 2 bases at J, leaving 0 bases unmatched. Germline CDR1 reads SGHAT; CDR2 reads FQNNGV. The CDR3 length is 15 residues. DNA of the CDR3: TGTGCCAGCAGCTTAGGACTAGCGGCCTACAATGAGCAGTTCTTC. Translation gives CASSLGLAAYNEQFF. The entire variable domain, with the rest obtained from reference TRBV11-2 and TRBJ2-1, is as follows: EAGVAQSPRYKIIEKRQSVAFWCNPISGHATLYWYQQILGQGPKLLIQFQNNGVVDDSQLPKDRFSAERLKGVDSTLKIQPAKLEDSAVYLCASSLGLAAYNEQFFGPGTRLTVL.

The gene calls are TRBV5-1 and TRBJ1-1; no clear D gene. The germline V and J ends were trimmed by 4 bases and 1 base, with 14 bases remaining between them. CDR1 is SGHRS, CDR2 YFSETQ, per germline. This CDR3 contains 15 residues. CDR3 coding DNA: TGCGCCAGCAGCCCCGTCGTTGGTCCGAACACTGAAGCTTTCTTT. Protein: CASSPVVGPNTEAFF.

V gene TRBV27 combines with J gene TRBJ2-5, with 11 bases aligning to TRBD1. The V segment lost 8 bases and the J segment 6 bases; nucleotides outside the gene matches: 8. This CDR3 region has 14 residues. Germline CDR1 MNHEY, CDR2 SMNVEV (reference sequence). The CDR3 DNA reads as TGTGCCAGCTGGGCCGGGACAGGGGGAAAGACCCAGTACTTC. Translated, it gives CASWAGTGGKTQYF.

The chain links TRBV5-6 to TRBJ2-3; D might be TRBD2 (6 bases). This CDR3 comprises 14 residues. V lost 7 bases, J lost 0 bases, and 12 bases lay in between. Germline lookup yields CDR1 SGHDT and CDR2 YYEEEE. The CDR3 region has the DNA TGTGCCAGCGGGGACTCCCCGAGCACAGATACGCAGTATTTT. Translating gives CASGDSPSTDTQYF.

The chain recombines TRBV7-3 with TRBJ1-1; D gene uncertain. The CDR3 is 13 residues long. Germline values: CDR1 SGHTA, CDR2 FQGTGA. The V and J ends lost 5 bases and 4 bases respectively, with 11 bases between them. In DNA, the CDR3 is TGTGCCAGCAGCCTAGGTGCGCCCACTGAAGCTTTCTTT. This encodes CASSLGAPTEAFF.